A single sample gave rise to the 31 T cell receptor beta chains below, sequenced in a study of Graves' ophthalmopathy and Graves' hyperthyroidism. Amplification from RNA transcripts yielded the TCR beta CDR3 regions. HTBI-primed first-round RT-PCR preceded second-round multiplex PCR. A single record per CDR3 protein comes from TCRdb applying MiXCR to the multiplex PCR reads. Of some 160,000 distinct CDR3 sequences listed, under 45% are singletons. The sample taken for sequencing was peripheral blood. The receptors originated from a man aged 30 to 45 with Graves' ophthalmopathy.

The chain uses TRBV30 and TRBJ1-1, with D possibly TRBD1 on 5 matching bases. The V gene lost 0 bases and the J gene lost 1 base, with 12 bases spanning the gap. Germline CDR1 is GTSNPN and CDR2 is SVGIG (reference sequence). The CDR3 contains 15 residues. The CDR3 DNA reads TGTGCCTGGAGTGTCCTCTACGGGGCGAACACTGAAGCTTTCTTT. It yields the protein CAWSVLYGANTEAFF.

This clonotype was recorded at least ten times. A much bigger clone sits one base away, suggesting this may be a read error. This sequence joins TRBV12-3 or TRBV12-4 and TRBJ1-1; no clear D. This CDR3 has 14 residues. CDR3 DNA sequence: TGTGCCAGCAGTTCTAAAGACGCGACTACTGGAGCTTTCTTT. It translates to CASSSKDATTGAFF.

Concerning this clonotype itself: A read error may produce the germline difference seen at one junction end. The rearrangement joins TRBV27 to TRBJ1-1, with TRBD1 as a possible D gene (5 bases). The CDR3 spans 14 residues. The germline V gene encodes CDR1 MNHEY and CDR2 SMNVEV (reference sequence). CDR3 amino acids: CASSLSGTGTEAFF. The CDR3 bases are TGTGCCAGCAGCTTATCCGGGACGGGCACTGAAGCTTTCTTT.

This clonotype was recorded at least ten times. This rearrangement joins TRBV7-2 to TRBJ2-7; 11 nucleotides align to TRBD2. The CDR3 sequence is 15 residues long. Per germline, CDR1 SGHTA and CDR2 FQGNSA. J gave up 5 bases and V 4 bases, and 7 bases lay outside the gene matches. The CDR3 DNA sequence: TGTGCCAGCAGCTATAGCGGGAGGGACCTAAACGAGCAGTACTTC. It is translated as CASSYSGRDLNEQYF.

This clonotype was seen many times. This chain links TRBV6-5 with TRBJ1-1; D gene ambiguous. The germline CDR1 and CDR2 sequences are MNHEY and SVGAGI. The CDR3 loop spans 14 amino acids. Trimming left V 5 bases short and J 2 bases short, with 12 bases between. The CDR3 nucleotides read TGTGCCAGCAGTCCATACAGTGAAAACACTGAAGCTTTCTTT. It codes for CASSPYSENTEAFF.

This rearrangement joins TRBV20-1 to TRBJ1-1, with D possibly TRBD1 on 6 matching bases. V lost 0 bases, J lost 5 bases, and 10 bases lay in between. The CDR3 length is 13 residues. Germline CDR1 and CDR2: DFQATT and SNEGSKA (reference sequence). CDR3 sequence (DNA): TGCAGTGCTAGAGACGGACAGAAGACTGAAGCTTTCTTT. This sequence encodes CSARDGQKTEAFF.

This clonotype was counted ten times or more. The V call is TRBV29-1, the J call TRBJ2-6; TRBD2 matches 7 bases. With 7 bases clipped from V and 4 bases from J, the junction kept 7 bases outside the gene matches. Germline values: CDR1 SQVTM, CDR2 ANQGSEA. The CDR3 is made up of 14 amino acids. CDR3 protein: CSAGEGLGANVLTF. DNA for the CDR3: TGCAGCGCCGGGGAGGGGTTGGGGGCCAACGTCCTGACTTTC.

V and J are TRBV7-2 and TRBJ1-3; D not certain. Germline V CDR1 and CDR2: SGHTA, FQGNSA. CDR3 size: 15 residues. Between the trimmed V and J ends, which lost 2 bases and 0 bases, there was a span of 8 bases. CDR3 sequence (DNA): TGTGCCAGCAGCTTAAGCGCAGTCTCTGGAAACACCATATATTTT. Its translation is CASSLSAVSGNTIYF.

This chain uses TRBV6-1 with TRBJ2-7; 14 bases match TRBD2. Looked up from germline, CDR1 is MNHNS and CDR2 is SASEGT. V lost 7 bases and J lost 2; bases outside the gene matches: 4. The CDR3 is made up of 15 amino acids. The CDR3 DNA sequence: TGTGCCAGCACCGAGACTAGCGGGGGGGCCTACGAGCAGTACTTC. It yields the protein CASTETSGGAYEQYF.

This clonotype was counted at least ten times. The rearrangement links TRBV2 to TRBJ2-7; 10 bases match TRBD2. Germline CDR1 is SNHLY and CDR2 is FYNNEI. The CDR3 loop spans 14 amino acids. With V trimmed by 10 bases and J by 6 bases, 12 bases remained unmatched. The DNA of the CDR3 is TGTGCCACTAACCCGGGACTAGCGAATTCCGAGCAGTACTTC. Translation gives CATNPGLANSEQYF.

The chain recombines TRBV7-8 with TRBJ1-5; the match to TRBD1 covers 8 bases. Germline CDR1 SGHVS, CDR2 FQNEAQ. There are 15 residues in the CDR3. Trimming removed 4 bases from V and 4 bases from J; junction bases left unmatched: 6. CDR3 bases: TGTGCCAGCAGCTCACCGCAGGGGGCGAATCAGCCCCAGCATTTT. This gives the protein CASSSPQGANQPQHF.

There are many counts of this clonotype. The J gene is TRBJ2-4, the V gene TRBV28; TRBD1 matches 7 bases. The CDR3 spans 16 residues. Looked up from germline, CDR1 is MDHEN and CDR2 is SYDVKM. Unmatched junction bases numbered 5, after V lost 3 bases and J lost 0 bases. CDR3 region: CASSFGTVLAKNIQYF. The CDR3, as DNA: TGTGCCAGCAGTTTCGGGACAGTTCTAGCCAAAAACATTCAGTACTTC.

This clonotype has ten or more counts. The chain has TRBV6-5 and TRBJ1-2; the match to TRBD1 covers 12 bases. This CDR3 is built from 16 residues. Trimming at V came to 1 base and at J to 5 bases, leaving 5 bases not matched to a gene. Germline V gives CDR1 MNHEY, CDR2 SVGAGI. The CDR3, as DNA: TGTGCCAGCAGTTACTGGGGACAGGGGGCGGGTTATGGCTACACCTTC. It encodes CASSYWGQGAGYGYTF.

The chain joins TRBV12-3 or TRBV12-4 to TRBJ2-5; possibly TRBD1 for D (5 bases). This CDR3 has 13 residues. V was clipped by 6 bases and J by 4 bases, with 12 bases between them. CDR3 loop: CASRDTGRETQYF. CDR3 sequence (DNA): TGTGCCAGCAGGGATACAGGAAGAGAGACCCAGTACTTC.

This clonotype was seen at least ten times. In DNA form, the CDR3 reads TGTGCCAGCAGTGGGCAGGGACGGTATGGCTACACCTTC. It encodes CASSGQGRYGYTF. The chain is built from TRBV6-1 and TRBJ1-2, with a possible D match to TRBD1 (5 bases). The CDR3 covers 13 residues. The V gene's germline CDR1 is MNHNS and CDR2 SASEGT. Trimming pared 4 bases from V and 5 bases from J, leaving 11 bases between.

This clonotype was counted at least ten times. V usage is TRBV20-1 and J usage is TRBJ2-5; tentative D call: TRBD2 (5 bases). V was clipped by 7 bases and J by 5 bases, with 14 bases between them. Germline lookup yields CDR1 DFQATT and CDR2 SNEGSKA (reference sequence). The CDR3 loop spans 12 amino acids. This chain's CDR3 is CSGRLTRETQYF. Here the CDR3 DNA reads TGCAGTGGAAGACTAACCAGGGAGACCCAGTACTTC.

The chain couples TRBV11-2 to TRBJ2-5; 14 positions agree with TRBD2. The V segment lost 5 bases and the J segment 1 base; nucleotides outside the gene matches: 6. The CDR3 spans 17 residues. CDR1 and CDR2 from the germline V gene are SGHAT and FQNNGV. The CDR3 DNA follows: TGTGCCAGCAGCCCCAACGGACTAGCGGGGGGCCAAGAGACCCAGTACTTC. Its translation: CASSPNGLAGGQETQYF.

The chain uses TRBV6-2 or TRBV6-3 and TRBJ2-5; unclear D gene. Trimming cost V 7 bases and J 4 bases, with 19 bases left between them. This CDR3 is 15 amino acids long. Germline CDR1 is MNHEY and CDR2 is SVGEGT. This CDR3 reads CASTVTEVIRETQYF. CDR3 in DNA: TGTGCCAGCACTGTGACGGAAGTCATACGAGAGACCCAGTACTTC.

This clonotype was recorded only once. The chain links TRBV27 to TRBJ2-7; 9 bases align to TRBD1. Germline CDR1 MNHEY, CDR2 SMNVEV (reference sequence). CDR3 length: 14 amino acids. Trimming removed 3 bases from V and 4 bases from J; junction bases left unmatched: 4. CDR3 loop: CASSFYRGPYEQYF. The CDR3 nucleotides are TGTGCCAGCAGTTTTTACAGGGGGCCGTACGAGCAGTACTTC.

The sample holds many counts of this clonotype. The J gene is TRBJ1-5, the V gene TRBV28, with a possible D match to TRBD1 (6 bases). The V gene lost 5 bases and the J gene lost 1 base, with 18 bases spanning the gap. The germline gives CDR1 MDHEN, CDR2 SYDVKM. The CDR3 sequence is 17 residues long. The CDR3 nucleotides are TGTGCCAGCAGTACTAACCGACGGACAGTAAGCAATCAGCCCCAGCATTTT. It codes for CASSTNRRTVSNQPQHF.

This clonotype was seen only once. The rearrangement joins TRBV2 to TRBJ1-5; TRBD1 aligns across 7 bases. CDR1 and CDR2 from the germline V gene are SNHLY and FYNNEI. This CDR3 contains 14 residues. V was pared by 5 bases and J by 6 bases, with 7 bases of the junction left unmatched. The CDR3 DNA sequence: TGTGCCAGCAGTTACACAGGGGCCACTCAGCCCCAGCATTTT. This codes for CASSYTGATQPQHF.

The table lists this clonotype with many counts. V gene TRBV30 combines with J gene TRBJ2-7, with D possibly matching TRBD2 (7 bases). With 3 bases removed from V and 6 bases from J, the gap between germline ends came to 24 bases. This CDR3 has 16 amino acids. Germline V gives CDR1 GTSNPN, CDR2 SVGIG (reference sequence). The CDR3 bases are TGTGCCTGGAGCGGCTTTGGCGGGAGAGGGGGGTTCGAGCAGTACTTC. It codes for CAWSGFGGRGGFEQYF. The full variable domain, with the rest looked up from reference TRBV30 and TRBJ2-7, is SQTIHQWPATLVQPVGSPLSLECTVEGTSNPNLYWYRQAAGRGLQLLFYSVGIGQISSEVPQNLSASRPQDRQFILSSKKLLLSDSGFYLCAWSGFGGRGGFEQYFGPGTRLTVT.

The J gene is TRBJ1-2, the V gene TRBV28; D unclear. Germline V gene sequence: CDR1 MDHEN, CDR2 SYDVKM. This CDR3 is 12 amino acids long. Trimming removed 9 bases from V and 3 bases from J, with 11 bases in between. CDR3 amino acids: CASGHSYYGYTF. The CDR3 coding sequence is TGTGCCAGTGGTCACAGTTACTATGGCTACACCTTC.

This clonotype appeared many times. V and J are TRBV4-1 and TRBJ2-5; 10 positions agree with TRBD2. V shed 0 bases, J shed 6 bases, and the junction held 10 bases outside the gene matches. The germline gives CDR1 MGHRA, CDR2 YSYEKL. This CDR3 comprises 17 residues. This CDR3 reads CASSQDGAGGPQQTQYF. CDR3 nucleotides: TGCGCCAGCAGCCAAGATGGAGCGGGAGGGCCTCAACAGACCCAGTACTTC.

This clonotype was found many times. This chain uses TRBV6-5 with TRBJ1-2; no definite D call. Between the trimmed V and J ends, which lost 5 bases and 7 bases, there was a span of 17 bases. Germline V gene sequence: CDR1 MNHEY, CDR2 SVGAGI. The CDR3 loop spans 14 amino acids. CDR3: CASSPGGRLGGYTF. The DNA of the CDR3 is TGTGCCAGCAGTCCTGGTGGACGTCTGGGTGGCTACACCTTC.

This chain uses TRBV28 with TRBJ2-7, with a weak D call TRBD2 (6 bases). The germline V gene encodes CDR1 MDHEN and CDR2 SYDVKM. Trimming cost V 6 bases and J 2 bases, with 14 bases left between them. The CDR3 is made up of 14 amino acids. The CDR3 region has the DNA TGTGCCAGCAGGGGGGGTTGGGAAACCTACGAGCAGTACTTC. The encoded protein is CASRGGWETYEQYF.

V and J are TRBV24-1 and TRBJ2-1; unclear D gene. There are 13 residues in the CDR3. V lost 5 bases to trimming and J lost 5 bases, with 9 bases between them. Per germline, CDR1 KGHDR and CDR2 SFDVKD. CDR3 DNA sequence: TGTGCCACCAGTGCCCCGCTCGACAATGAGCAGTTCTTC. This sequence encodes CATSAPLDNEQFF.

This clonotype was seen at least ten times. V is TRBV6-2 or TRBV6-3 and J is TRBJ2-2, with 11 bases aligning to TRBD2. The CDR3 runs 15 residues. From germline, CDR1 is MNHEY and CDR2 SVGEGT. With V trimmed by 2 bases and J by 8 bases, 4 bases remained unmatched. The CDR3 is CASSYRLAGGGELFF. The DNA for the CDR3 is TGTGCCAGCAGTTACCGGCTAGCGGGAGGTGGGGAGCTGTTTTTT.

The rearrangement joins TRBV6-2 or TRBV6-3 to TRBJ2-7; 10 nucleotides match TRBD1. Germline CDR1 reads MNHEY; CDR2 reads SVGEGT. The junction had 10 bases not matched to a gene; V was cut back by 5 bases and J by 3 bases. This CDR3 has 16 residues. CDR3 region: CASSPARTGGIYEQYF. The CDR3, as DNA: TGTGCCAGCAGTCCCGCTCGGACAGGGGGGATCTACGAGCAGTACTTC.

The table lists this clonotype with many counts. This chain links TRBV6-2 or TRBV6-3 with TRBJ2-5; perhaps TRBD1 as D (6 bases). Per germline, CDR1 MNHEY and CDR2 SVGEGT. V dropped 4 bases and J dropped 5 bases, with 20 bases sitting between them. The CDR3 runs to 16 residues. CDR3 nucleotides: TGTGCCAGCAGTTCTCCGCCGGACAGCGCCCTGGAGACCCAGTACTTC. This translates into CASSSPPDSALETQYF.

This clonotype was found many times. The chain links TRBV19 to TRBJ2-6, with D uncertain. Per the germline V gene, CDR1 is LNHDA and CDR2 is SQIVND (reference sequence). The V and J ends lost 7 bases and 4 bases respectively, with 11 bases between them. There are 14 residues in the CDR3. This chain's CDR3 is CASTPLLGANVLTF. CDR3 DNA: TGTGCCAGTACCCCCCTGTTAGGGGCCAACGTCCTGACTTTC.